Sequencing of this TCR beta chain was carried out in a study of blood T cell repertoires in COVID-19. For the study at large: The origin of the acute and convalescent COVID-19 samples was the United States, Italy and Spain. The analysed material was cDNA or gDNA that came from T cells, B-cell-depleted T cells, or PBMCs.

V lost 0 bases, J lost 9 bases, and 10 bases stayed unmatched. The germline CDR1 and CDR2 sequences are SGHRS and YFSETQ. The CDR3 contains 16 residues. The authors' processing: For nucleated cells, counts were estimated from reference gene primer amplification. Using immunoSEQ multiplex PCR, the repertoire was profiled, and TCRdb retains in-frame clones only, with some absent. That table gives V, J and clone size, and the DNA gave D and trimming. The repertoire holds 100,000 to 150,000 clones, with around nine tenths as singletons. V and J are TRBV5-1 and TRBJ2-3, with 10 nucleotides matching TRBD2. Sequenced material: peripheral blood. The clonotype comes from a woman aged 80 or over with acute or convalescent COVID-19. CDR3 bases: TGCGCCAGCAGCTTGGTTGCCAGCGGGGGGGCTGAAACGCAGTATTTT. This encodes CASSLVASGGAETQYF.